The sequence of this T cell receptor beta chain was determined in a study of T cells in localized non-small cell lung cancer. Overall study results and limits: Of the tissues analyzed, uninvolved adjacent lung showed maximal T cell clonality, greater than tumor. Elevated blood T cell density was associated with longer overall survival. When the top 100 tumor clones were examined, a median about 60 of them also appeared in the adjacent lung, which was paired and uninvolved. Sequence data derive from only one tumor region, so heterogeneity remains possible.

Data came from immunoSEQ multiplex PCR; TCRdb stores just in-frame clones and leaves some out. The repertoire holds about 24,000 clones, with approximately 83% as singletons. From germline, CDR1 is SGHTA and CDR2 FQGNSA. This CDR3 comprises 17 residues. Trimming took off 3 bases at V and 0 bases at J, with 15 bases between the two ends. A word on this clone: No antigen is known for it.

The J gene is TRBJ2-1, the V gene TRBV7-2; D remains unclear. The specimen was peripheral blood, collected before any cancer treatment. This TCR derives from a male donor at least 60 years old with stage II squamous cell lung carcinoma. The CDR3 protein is CASSFPIGGSSYNEQFF. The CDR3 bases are TGTGCCAGCAGCTTCCCGATTGGTGGGTCCTCCTACAATGAGCAGTTCTTC.